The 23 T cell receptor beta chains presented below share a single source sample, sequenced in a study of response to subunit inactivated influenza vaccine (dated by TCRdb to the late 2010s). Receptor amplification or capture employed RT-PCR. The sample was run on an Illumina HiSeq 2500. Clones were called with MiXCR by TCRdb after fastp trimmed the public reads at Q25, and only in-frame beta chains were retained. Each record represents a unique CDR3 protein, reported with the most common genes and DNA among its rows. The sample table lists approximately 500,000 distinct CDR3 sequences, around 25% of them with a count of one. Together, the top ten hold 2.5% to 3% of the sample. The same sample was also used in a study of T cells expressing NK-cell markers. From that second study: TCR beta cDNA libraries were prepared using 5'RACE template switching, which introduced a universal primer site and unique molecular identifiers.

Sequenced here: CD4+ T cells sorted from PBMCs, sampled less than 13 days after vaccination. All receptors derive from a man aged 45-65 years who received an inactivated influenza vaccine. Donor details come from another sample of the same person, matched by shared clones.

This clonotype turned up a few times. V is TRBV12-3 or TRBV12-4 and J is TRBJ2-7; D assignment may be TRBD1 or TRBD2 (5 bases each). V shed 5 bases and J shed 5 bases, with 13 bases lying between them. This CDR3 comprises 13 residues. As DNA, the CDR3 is TGTGCCAGCAGTGGGGGAGTGTTCGACGAGCAGTACTTC. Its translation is CASSGGVFDEQYF.

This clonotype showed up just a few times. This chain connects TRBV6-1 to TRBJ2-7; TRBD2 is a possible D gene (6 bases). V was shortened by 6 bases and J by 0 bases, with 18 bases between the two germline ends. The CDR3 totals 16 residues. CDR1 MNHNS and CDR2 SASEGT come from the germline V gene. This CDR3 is CASSLGGQAFSYEQYF. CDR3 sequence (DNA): TGTGCCAGCAGCCTCGGAGGGCAGGCCTTCTCCTACGAGCAGTACTTC.

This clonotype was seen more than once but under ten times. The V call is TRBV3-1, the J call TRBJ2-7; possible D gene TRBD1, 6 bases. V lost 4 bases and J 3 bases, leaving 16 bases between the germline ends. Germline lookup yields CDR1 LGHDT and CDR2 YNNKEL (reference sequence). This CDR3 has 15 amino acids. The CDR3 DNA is TGTGCCAGCAGCCGCAGGGGAAGCGTAGTCTACGAGCAGTACTTC. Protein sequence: CASSRRGSVVYEQYF.

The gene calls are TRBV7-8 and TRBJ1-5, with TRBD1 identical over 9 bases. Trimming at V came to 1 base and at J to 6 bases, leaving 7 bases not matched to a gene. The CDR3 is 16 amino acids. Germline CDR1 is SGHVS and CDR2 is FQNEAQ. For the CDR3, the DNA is TGTGCCAGCAGCTTAGTAAACAGGGGGCTTGGTCAGCCCCAGCATTTT. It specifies CASSLVNRGLGQPQHF.

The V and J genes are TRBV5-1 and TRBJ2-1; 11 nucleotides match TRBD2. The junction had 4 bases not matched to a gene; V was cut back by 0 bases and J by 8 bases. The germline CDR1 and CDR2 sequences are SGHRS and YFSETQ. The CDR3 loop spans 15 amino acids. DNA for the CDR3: TGCGCCAGCAGCTTGGGCCCTAGCGGGGGGTATGAGCAGTTCTTC. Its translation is CASSLGPSGGYEQFF.

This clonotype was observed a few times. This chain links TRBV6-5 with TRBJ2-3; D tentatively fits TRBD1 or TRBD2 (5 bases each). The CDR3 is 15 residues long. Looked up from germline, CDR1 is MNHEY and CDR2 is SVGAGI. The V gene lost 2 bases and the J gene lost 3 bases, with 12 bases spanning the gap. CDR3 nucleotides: TGTGCCAGCAGTTACGGGAGACAGTATACAGATACGCAGTATTTT. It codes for CASSYGRQYTDTQYF.

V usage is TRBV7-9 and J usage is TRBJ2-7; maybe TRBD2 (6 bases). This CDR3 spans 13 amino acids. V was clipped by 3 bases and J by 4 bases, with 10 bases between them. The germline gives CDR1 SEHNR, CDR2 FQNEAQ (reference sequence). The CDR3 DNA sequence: TGTGCCAGCAGCTTCTTCGGGGGTTACGAGCAGTACTTC. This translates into CASSFFGGYEQYF.

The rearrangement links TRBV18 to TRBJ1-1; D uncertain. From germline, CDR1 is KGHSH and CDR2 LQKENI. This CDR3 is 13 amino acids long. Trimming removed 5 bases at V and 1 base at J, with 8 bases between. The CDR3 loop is CASSSQPNTEAFF. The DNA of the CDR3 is TGTGCCAGCTCATCGCAGCCGAACACTGAAGCTTTCTTT. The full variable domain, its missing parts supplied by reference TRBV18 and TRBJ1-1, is NAGVMQNPRHLVRRRGQEARLRCSPMKGHSHVYWYRQLPEEGLKFMVYLQKENIIDESGMPKERFSAEFPKEGPSILRIQQVVRGDSAAYFCASSSQPNTEAFFGQGTRLTVV.

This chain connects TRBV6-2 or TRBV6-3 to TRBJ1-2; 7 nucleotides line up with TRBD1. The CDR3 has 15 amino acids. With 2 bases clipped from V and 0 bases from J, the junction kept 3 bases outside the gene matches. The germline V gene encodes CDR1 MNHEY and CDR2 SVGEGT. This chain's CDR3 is CASSYGTAANYGYTF. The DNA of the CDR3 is TGTGCCAGCAGTTACGGGACAGCGGCTAACTATGGCTACACCTTC.

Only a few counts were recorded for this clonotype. The CDR3 sequence: CASSIRDRSYEQYF. DNA of the CDR3: TGTGCCAGTAGTATACGGGACAGGTCCTACGAGCAGTACTTC. The chain recombines TRBV19 with TRBJ2-7, with TRBD1 identical over 8 bases. The CDR3 spans 14 residues. Germline trimming cut 2 bases from V and 1 base from J; bases unmatched to any gene: 1. Germline V gene sequence: CDR1 LNHDA, CDR2 SQIVND (reference sequence).

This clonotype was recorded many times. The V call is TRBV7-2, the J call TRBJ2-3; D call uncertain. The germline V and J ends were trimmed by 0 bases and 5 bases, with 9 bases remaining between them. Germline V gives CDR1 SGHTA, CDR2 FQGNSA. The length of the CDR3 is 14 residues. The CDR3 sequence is CASSLAQSLDTQYF. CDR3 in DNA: TGTGCCAGCAGCTTAGCACAGTCTCTAGATACGCAGTATTTT.

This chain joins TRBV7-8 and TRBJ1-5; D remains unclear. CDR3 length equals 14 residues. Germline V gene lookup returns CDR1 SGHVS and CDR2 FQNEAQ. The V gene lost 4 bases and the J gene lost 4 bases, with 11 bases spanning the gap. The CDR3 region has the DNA TGTGCCAGCAGCTCACTGGGCTCTAATCAGCCCCAGCATTTT. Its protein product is CASSSLGSNQPQHF.

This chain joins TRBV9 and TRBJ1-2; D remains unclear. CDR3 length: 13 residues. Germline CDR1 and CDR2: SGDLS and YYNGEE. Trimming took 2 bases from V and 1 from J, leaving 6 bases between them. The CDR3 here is CASSVRGNYGYTF. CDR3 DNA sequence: TGTGCCAGCAGCGTGCGGGGTAACTATGGCTACACCTTC.

The CDR3 region has the DNA TGTGCCACCAGTGATCCCACCAGGTCCTATGGCTACACCTTC. Protein: CATSDPTRSYGYTF. This chain joins TRBV24-1 and TRBJ1-2; no clear D gene. Trimming stripped 3 bases from V and 4 bases from J, with 11 bases between. The CDR3 sequence is 14 residues long. CDR1 and CDR2 from the germline V gene are KGHDR and SFDVKD.

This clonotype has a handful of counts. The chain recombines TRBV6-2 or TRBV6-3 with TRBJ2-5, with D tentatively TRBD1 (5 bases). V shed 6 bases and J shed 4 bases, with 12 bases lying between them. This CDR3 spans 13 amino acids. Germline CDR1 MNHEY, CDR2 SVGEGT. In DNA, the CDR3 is TGTGCCAGCAGGAAACAGGCCCGAGAGACCCAGTACTTC. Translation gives CASRKQARETQYF.

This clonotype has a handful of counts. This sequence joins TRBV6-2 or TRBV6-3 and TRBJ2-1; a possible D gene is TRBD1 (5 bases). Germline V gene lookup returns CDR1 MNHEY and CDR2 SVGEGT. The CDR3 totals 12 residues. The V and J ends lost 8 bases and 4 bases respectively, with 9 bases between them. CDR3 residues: CASGAGYNEQFF. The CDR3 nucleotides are TGTGCCAGCGGAGCAGGGTACAATGAGCAGTTCTTC.

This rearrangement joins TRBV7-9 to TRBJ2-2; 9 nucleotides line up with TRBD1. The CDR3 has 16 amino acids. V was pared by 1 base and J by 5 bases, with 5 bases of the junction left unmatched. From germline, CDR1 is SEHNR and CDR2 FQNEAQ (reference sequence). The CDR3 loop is CASSLDGTGRTGELFF. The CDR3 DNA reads TGTGCCAGCAGCTTAGATGGGACAGGGAGGACCGGGGAGCTGTTTTTT. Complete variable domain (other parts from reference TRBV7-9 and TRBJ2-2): DTGVSQNPRHKITKRGQNVTFRCDPISEHNRLYWYRQTLGQGPEFLTYFQNEAQLEKSRLLSDRFSAERPKGSFSTLEIQRTEQGDSAMYLCASSLDGTGRTGELFFGEGSRLTVL.

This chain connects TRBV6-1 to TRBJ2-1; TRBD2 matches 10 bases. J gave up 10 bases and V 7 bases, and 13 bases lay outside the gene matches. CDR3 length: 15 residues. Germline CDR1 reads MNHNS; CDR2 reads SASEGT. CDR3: CASNQRLAGEQEQFF. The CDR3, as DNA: TGTGCCAGCAACCAAAGGCTAGCGGGAGAACAAGAGCAGTTCTTC.

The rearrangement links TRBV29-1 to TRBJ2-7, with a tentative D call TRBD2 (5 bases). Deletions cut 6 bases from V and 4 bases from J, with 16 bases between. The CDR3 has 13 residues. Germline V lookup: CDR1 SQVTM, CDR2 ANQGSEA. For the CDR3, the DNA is TGCAGCGTCCGCAGAAAACTAGGATACGAGCAGTACTTC. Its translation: CSVRRKLGYEQYF.

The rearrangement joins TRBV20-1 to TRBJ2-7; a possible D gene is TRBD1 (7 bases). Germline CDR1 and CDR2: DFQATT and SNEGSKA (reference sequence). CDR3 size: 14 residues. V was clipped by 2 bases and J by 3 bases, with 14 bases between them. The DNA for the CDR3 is TGCAGTGCTAGATCCGCCCAGGGGGGCTACGAGCAGTACTTC. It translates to CSARSAQGGYEQYF.

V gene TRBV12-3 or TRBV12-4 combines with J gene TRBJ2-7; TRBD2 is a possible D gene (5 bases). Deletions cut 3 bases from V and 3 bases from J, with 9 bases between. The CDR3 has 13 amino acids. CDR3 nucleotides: TGTGCCAGCAGTTTCGAGGGTTACTACGAGCAGTACTTC. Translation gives CASSFEGYYEQYF.

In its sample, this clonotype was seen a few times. The CDR3 loop is CASSLGQGAPRDEQYF. The CDR3 DNA follows: TGTGCCAGCAGCTTGGGACAGGGGGCGCCCAGAGACGAGCAGTACTTC. The chain joins TRBV7-2 to TRBJ2-7, with TRBD1 identical over 12 bases. V dropped 3 bases and J dropped 5; count of bases not matched to a gene: 8. There are 16 residues in the CDR3. Looked up from germline, CDR1 is SGHTA and CDR2 is FQGNSA.

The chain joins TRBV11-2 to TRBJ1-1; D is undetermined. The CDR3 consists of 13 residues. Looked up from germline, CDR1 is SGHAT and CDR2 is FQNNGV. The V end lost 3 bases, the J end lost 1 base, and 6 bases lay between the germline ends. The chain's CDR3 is CASSLNRNTEAFF. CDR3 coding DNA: TGTGCCAGCAGCTTGAACAGGAACACTGAAGCTTTCTTT.